The 26 T cell receptor beta chains presented below share a single source sample, sequenced in a study of blood T cells in healthy people across ages (dated by TCRdb to the mid-2010s). Library generation was performed with 5' RACE. Sequencing was performed on an Illumina HiSeq 2500. The second PCR ran for about 7 to 11 cycles and used a J-beta primer mix along with a sample-barcoded 5' primer. TCRdb trimmed the raw reads at Q25, called clones with MiXCR and kept productive beta chains. Rows with a matching CDR3 protein are joined into one entry that keeps the most common DNA and genes. Counted in this sample were approximately 1.5 million distinct CDR3 sequences; 34% of them appeared once. Approximately 10% of the sample rests with the top ten. The specimen was blood. The source of these receptors is a woman aged 25 to 45 in good health.

This clonotype was observed a handful of times. This sequence joins TRBV7-9 and TRBJ1-1; a weak D match, TRBD1 (6 bases). The CDR3 loop spans 16 amino acids. CDR1 is SEHNR and CDR2 is FQNEAQ in the germline V gene (reference sequence). V was cut by 7 bases and J by 0 bases, with 18 bases left in between. CDR3 residues: CASNRFQGNMNTEAFF. The CDR3 DNA reads as TGTGCCAGCAACCGATTCCAGGGGAACATGAACACTGAAGCTTTCTTT.

This sequence joins TRBV7-9 and TRBJ2-2; D remains ambiguous. V was trimmed by 0 bases and J by 3 bases, leaving 11 bases between them. Germline-derived CDR1 and CDR2 are SEHNR and FQNEAQ (reference sequence). This CDR3 has 16 residues. The CDR3 spells CASSLAPGSDTGELFF. The CDR3 region has the DNA TGTGCCAGCAGCTTAGCCCCAGGATCGGACACCGGGGAGCTGTTTTTT.

This clonotype was recorded a few times. The chain uses TRBV9 and TRBJ2-3, with 8 bases that match TRBD2. V was pared by 0 bases and J by 3 bases, with 3 bases of the junction left unmatched. CDR3 size: 15 residues. From germline, CDR1 is SGDLS and CDR2 YYNGEE. The CDR3 DNA follows: TGTGCCAGCAGCGTAGTCGGGGGGGAGACAGATACGCAGTATTTT. Residues: CASSVVGGETDTQYF.

The chain couples TRBV6-5 to TRBJ2-4; perhaps D is TRBD1 or TRBD2 (5 bases each). This CDR3 has 15 amino acids. The V gene lost 0 bases and the J gene lost 13 bases, with 19 bases spanning the gap. In germline, CDR1 is MNHEY, CDR2 SVGAGI. The CDR3 sequence: CASSYSRDGSVEQYF. As DNA, the CDR3 is TGTGCCAGCAGTTACTCACGGGACGGATCGGTGGAGCAGTACTTC.

The V call is TRBV12-3 or TRBV12-4, the J call TRBJ2-7; 11 bases match TRBD2. V lost 2 bases to trimming and J lost 3 bases; unmatched junction nucleotides: 3. The CDR3 length is 15 residues. CDR3 nucleotide sequence: TGTGCCAGCAGTTTACGACTAGCGGGGAACTACGAGCAGTACTTC. The encoded protein is CASSLRLAGNYEQYF.

This chain links TRBV5-1 with TRBJ1-1, with a weak D call TRBD1 (6 bases). The CDR3 loop spans 15 amino acids. The ends were cut back, 5 bases at V and 4 bases at J, with 18 bases in the middle. CDR1 and CDR2 (germline): SGHRS, YFSETQ. The CDR3 region has the DNA TGCGCCAGCAGTACGGTGGGGGGCGAGGGCACTGAAGCTTTCTTT. Amino acid sequence: CASSTVGGEGTEAFF.

The chain is built from TRBV21-1 and TRBJ1-2. TRBV21-1 is an annotated pseudogene. The length of the CDR3 is 14 residues. The CDR3 sequence is CASSKCGGDNGYTF. DNA of the CDR3: TGTGCCAGCAGCAAATGCGGGGGAGATAATGGCTACACCTTC.

The chain links TRBV28 to TRBJ1-5; D is perhaps TRBD1 (5 bases). Trimming took off 6 bases at V and 7 bases at J, with 16 bases between the two ends. Per germline, CDR1 MDHEN and CDR2 SYDVKM. CDR3 size: 14 residues. The CDR3 loop reads CASSRRRGGQPQHF. CDR3 nucleotide sequence: TGTGCCAGCAGCCGACGCCGGGGGGGACAGCCCCAGCATTTT.

This clonotype appeared a few times. This chain uses TRBV7-2 with TRBJ2-1; D perhaps matches TRBD2 (5 bases). The CDR3 contains 16 residues. Trimming pared 2 bases from V and 4 bases from J, leaving 15 bases between. The germline CDR1 and CDR2 sequences are SGHTA and FQGNSA. The CDR3 DNA reads TGTGCCAGCAGCTTATTTCCAGCGGCTGTGTACAATGAGCAGTTCTTC. Residues: CASSLFPAAVYNEQFF.

This chain connects TRBV20-1 to TRBJ1-2; no firm D call. Trimming shortened V by 1 base and J by 0 bases, and 15 bases separated the two germline ends. Looked up from germline, CDR1 is DFQATT and CDR2 is SNEGSKA (reference sequence). This CDR3 contains 16 residues. As DNA, the CDR3 is TGCAGTGCTAGAGCGATCCGACGGAACTCTAACTATGGCTACACCTTC. It is translated as CSARAIRRNSNYGYTF.

The chain employs TRBV28 and TRBJ2-3; D uncertain. The germline CDR1 and CDR2 sequences are MDHEN and SYDVKM. Trimming removed 2 bases from V and 0 bases from J, with 15 bases in between. This CDR3 spans 17 amino acids. CDR3 in amino acids: CASSLGYKRASTDTQYF. In DNA, the CDR3 is TGTGCCAGCAGTTTAGGGTATAAAAGGGCCAGCACAGATACGCAGTATTTT.

The CDR3 is CSAIASLNYGYTF. The CDR3 region has the DNA TGCAGTGCTATAGCGTCCCTTAACTATGGCTACACCTTC. The chain employs TRBV20-1 and TRBJ1-2; D is ambiguous. The V gene's germline CDR1 is DFQATT and CDR2 SNEGSKA (reference sequence). The CDR3 spans 13 residues. V lost 4 bases and J lost 1, with 10 bases in between.

This clonotype was recorded many times. The junction departs from the called germline gene at one end, perhaps through a read error. The rearrangement links TRBV7-9 to TRBJ2-5; D gene uncertain. The CDR3 length is 14 residues. Germline assignment: CDR1 SEHNR and CDR2 FQNEAQ (reference sequence). CDR3: CASSLATVQETQYF. Written as DNA, the CDR3 is TGTGCCAGCAGTTTAGCTACAGTACAAGAGACCCAGTACTTC.

The V call is TRBV9, the J call TRBJ2-5; D might be TRBD1 (8 bases). Trimming removed 3 bases at V and 2 bases at J, with 23 bases between. From germline, CDR1 is SGDLS and CDR2 YYNGEE. The CDR3 spans 18 residues. The CDR3 region has the DNA TGTGCCAGCAGCGGCTGGACAGGGAAAGCGGGGATACAAGAGACCCAGTACTTC. Its translation is CASSGWTGKAGIQETQYF.

The CDR3 region has the DNA TGTGCCAGCAGCTGGGGCCCCGCGGCGGATACGCAGTATTTT. This gives the protein CASSWGPAADTQYF. This chain joins TRBV7-9 and TRBJ2-3; tentative D call: TRBD1 (5 bases). This CDR3 has 14 residues. V lost 4 bases, J lost 6 bases, and 14 bases lay in between. Germline CDR1 and CDR2: SEHNR and FQNEAQ (reference sequence).

This chain uses TRBV27 with TRBJ2-1, with D possibly matching TRBD2 (5 bases). V lost 3 bases to trimming and J lost 0 bases, with 9 bases between them. Germline assignment: CDR1 MNHEY and CDR2 SMNVEV (reference sequence). The CDR3 totals 15 residues. Written as DNA, the CDR3 is TGTGCCAGCAGTTTTTGGACTCTCTCCTACAATGAGCAGTTCTTC. Its protein product is CASSFWTLSYNEQFF.

This clonotype occurred a few times. The chain uses TRBV19 and TRBJ2-1; D call uncertain. V dropped 3 bases and J dropped 0 bases, with 15 bases sitting between them. This CDR3 spans 17 amino acids. The germline CDR1 and CDR2 sequences are LNHDA and SQIVND (reference sequence). The CDR3, as DNA: TGTGCCAGTAGTATTGATGACTTACCAAGCTCCTACAATGAGCAGTTCTTC. It is translated as CASSIDDLPSSYNEQFF.

The V gene is TRBV27, the J gene TRBJ2-2; 11 nucleotides agree with TRBD1. The ends lost 2 bases at V and 5 bases at J; junction bases unmatched: 7. In germline, CDR1 is MNHEY, CDR2 SMNVEV (reference sequence). CDR3 size: 17 residues. The DNA for the CDR3 is TGTGCCAGCAGTTTAACATGGGACAGGGGGTCTACCGGGGAGCTGTTTTTT. Protein sequence: CASSLTWDRGSTGELFF.

The J gene is TRBJ2-1, the V gene TRBV24-1; no clear D gene. V lost 0 bases, J lost 8 bases, and 10 bases lay in between. Germline values: CDR1 KGHDR, CDR2 SFDVKD. The CDR3 is 14 residues long. The CDR3: CATSDLGLVDEQFF. CDR3 nucleotides: TGTGCCACCAGTGATTTGGGGCTAGTGGATGAGCAGTTCTTC.

This clonotype was seen only a few times. In nucleotides, the CDR3 is TGTGCCAGCCCAATGGGGGCAGAGACCCAGTACTTC. Translated, it gives CASPMGAETQYF. The chain uses TRBV6-5 and TRBJ2-5; a possible D gene is TRBD1 (6 bases). Germline V gives CDR1 MNHEY, CDR2 SVGAGI. The CDR3 is made up of 12 amino acids. V lost 8 bases to trimming and J lost 4 bases, with 11 bases between them.

This clonotype was observed a handful of times. J is TRBJ2-6 and V is TRBV9, with TRBD1 matching over 10 bases. Germline loops: CDR1 SGDLS, CDR2 YYNGEE. The CDR3 length is 17 residues. Trimming at V came to 3 bases and at J to 4 bases, leaving 7 bases not matched to a gene. CDR3 protein: CASSAMTGGKGANVLTF. CDR3 in DNA: TGTGCCAGCAGCGCGATGACAGGGGGCAAAGGGGCCAACGTCCTGACTTTC. The complete variable domain, with remaining parts taken from reference TRBV9 and TRBJ2-6, reads DSGVTQTPKHLITATGQRVTLRCSPRSGDLSVYWYQQSLDQGLQFLIQYYNGEERAKGNILERFSAQQFPDLHSELNLSSLELGDSALYFCASSAMTGGKGANVLTFGAGSRLTVL.

The V gene is TRBV2, the J gene TRBJ2-3; D is ambiguous. The V end was cut by 7 bases, the J end by 1 base, with 9 bases between. The CDR3 totals 13 residues. In germline, CDR1 is SNHLY, CDR2 FYNNEI. In DNA, the CDR3 is TGTGCCAGCAATCGCTTGGGCACAGATACGCAGTATTTT. Amino acid sequence: CASNRLGTDTQYF. The full variable domain, in which reference TRBV2 and TRBJ2-3 provide the parts outside the CDR3, is EPEVTQTPSHQVTQMGQEVILRCVPISNHLYFYWYRQILGQKVEFLVSFYNNEISEKSEIFDDQFSVERPDGSNFTLKIRSTKLEDSAMYFCASNRLGTDTQYFGPGTRLTVL.

On this clonotype: A junction boundary mismatches the germline segment, possibly from a read error. The gene calls are TRBV9 and TRBJ2-1, with TRBD2 identical over 7 bases. The CDR3 has 13 amino acids. From germline, CDR1 is SGDLS and CDR2 YYNGEE. CDR3 residues: CTSNPAGYNEQFF. CDR3 nucleotides: TGTACCAGCAACCCAGCGGGGTACAATGAGCAGTTCTTC.

This clonotype was observed a handful of times. The chain is built from TRBV25-1 and TRBJ1-3; D possibly corresponds to TRBD1 (5 bases). CDR1 and CDR2 (germline): MGHDK, SYGVNS. V was cut by 6 bases and J by 0 bases, with 21 bases left in between. The CDR3 has 18 amino acids. In DNA, the CDR3 is TGTGCCAGCAGCCGGAACGACAAGGACATCTACTCTGGAAACACCATATATTTT. Its translation: CASSRNDKDIYSGNTIYF.

The rearrangement uses TRBV4-1 and TRBJ2-3, with D hard to call. Germline V gives CDR1 MGHRA, CDR2 YSYEKL. The CDR3 is 16 amino acids. V lost 1 base and J 0 bases, leaving 11 bases between the germline ends. In DNA, the CDR3 is TGCGCCAGCAGCCAAGTAAGATCCACTAGCACAGATACGCAGTATTTT. Translation: CASSQVRSTSTDTQYF.

The table lists this clonotype with many counts. The chain uses TRBV10-3 and TRBJ2-7; weak D call: TRBD1 (6 bases). Trimming removed 6 bases from V and 3 bases from J, with 15 bases in between. This CDR3 has 14 amino acids. Germline-derived CDR1 and CDR2 are ENHRY and SYGVKD. DNA of the CDR3: TGTGCCATCAGGGAGACAGGTCCCCTCTACGAGCAGTACTTC. This gives the protein CAIRETGPLYEQYF.